The 8 T cell receptor beta chains given below trace back to one sample, sequenced in a study of T cell responses to AZD1222 COVID-19 vaccine. Sequencing used immunoSEQ multiplex PCR; TCRdb keeps in-frame clones, though not all of them. The sample yields 150,000 to 200,000 clones, approximately 92% seen once. The sample consisted of peripheral blood, taken on day 0 of AZD1222 vaccination. All receptors come from an adult in good health.

The chain employs TRBV4-2 and TRBJ1-5, with 11 bases fitting TRBD1. The germline V gene has CDR1 LGHNA and CDR2 YNFKEQ. The CDR3 loop spans 17 amino acids. Losses at the gene ends were 5 bases for V and 2 bases for J; bases not matched to a gene: 8. Written as DNA, the CDR3 is TGTGCCAGCAGCGACGGACAGGGGGCCCGCGGCAATCAGCCCCAGCATTTT. Protein: CASSDGQGARGNQPQHF.

The V call is TRBV6-5, the J call TRBJ1-4; possibly TRBD1 for D (5 bases). The germline V and J ends were trimmed by 7 bases and 6 bases, with 15 bases remaining between them. CDR3 length: 14 residues. Germline CDR1 is MNHEY and CDR2 is SVGAGI. Here the CDR3 reads CASTVGAGYEKLFF. The DNA for the CDR3 is TGTGCCAGCACCGTAGGGGCAGGGTATGAAAAACTGTTTTTT.

V gene TRBV7-2 combines with J gene TRBJ1-5; D is unresolved. Germline assignment: CDR1 SGHTA and CDR2 FQGNSA. CDR3 size: 15 residues. V lost 2 bases and J lost 0, with 8 bases in between. The CDR3 region is CASSLTDYSNQPQHF. The DNA for the CDR3 is TGTGCCAGCAGCTTAACGGATTATAGCAATCAGCCCCAGCATTTT.

The chain couples TRBV11-2 to TRBJ2-1; no definite D call. Trimming shortened V by 0 bases and J by 1 base, and 16 bases separated the two germline ends. The CDR3 is made up of 18 amino acids. CDR1 is SGHAT, CDR2 FQNNGV, per germline. This chain's CDR3 is CASSLEAFWGRSYNEQFF. The DNA for the CDR3 is TGTGCCAGCAGCTTAGAAGCGTTTTGGGGTCGTTCCTACAATGAGCAGTTCTTC.

The chain links TRBV7-9 to TRBJ1-1; D perhaps matches TRBD1 (6 bases). Germline CDR1 SEHNR, CDR2 FQNEAQ (reference sequence). The CDR3 runs 14 residues. Trimming took 5 bases from V and 1 from J, leaving 11 bases between them. The CDR3 loop reads CASSRTASNTEAFF. The CDR3 nucleotides are TGTGCCAGCAGCCGGACAGCTTCGAACACTGAAGCTTTCTTT.

The chain has TRBV7-8 and TRBJ2-7; D possibly uses TRBD1 or TRBD2 (6 bases each). CDR3 length equals 16 residues. Trimming took off 2 bases at V and 1 base at J, with 15 bases between the two ends. The germline V gene encodes CDR1 SGHVS and CDR2 FQNEAQ. In DNA, the CDR3 is TGTGCCAGCAGCTTAAAGGGGGGACTGGTTTCCTACGAGCAGTACTTC. Amino acid sequence: CASSLKGGLVSYEQYF.

The chain uses TRBV5-1 and TRBJ2-5; D tentatively fits TRBD1 or TRBD2 (5 bases each). From germline, CDR1 is SGHRS and CDR2 YFSETQ. Trimming removed 4 bases at V and 2 bases at J, with 12 bases between. This CDR3 comprises 14 residues. CDR3 sequence reads: CASSLGTVQETQYF. CDR3 DNA sequence: TGCGCCAGCAGCCTCGGGACGGTACAAGAGACCCAGTACTTC.

This rearrangement joins TRBV27 to TRBJ2-7, with 8 positions matching TRBD2. Germline CDR1 MNHEY, CDR2 SMNVEV (reference sequence). V lost 6 bases and J lost 3; bases outside the gene matches: 13. This CDR3 has 16 residues. CDR3 DNA sequence: TGTGCCAGCAGGCCGACCGGGTGGGGGACTAGCTACGAGCAGTACTTC. Encoded protein: CASRPTGWGTSYEQYF.